Below are 26 T cell receptor beta chains sequenced from a single sample in a study of beta chain features in type 1 diabetes. General study findings and limits: TCRB CDR3 length was moderately but significantly reduced in all four CD4+ subsets of Type 1 diabetes patients.

Reverse transcribing all isolated RNA meant expressed TCRB transcripts were sequenced. Some clones are missing from TCRdb's copy, which holds only in-frame ones; the method was immunoSEQ multiplex PCR. Among about 300,000 clones listed, about 14% were seen once. Their target antigens are unknown. Sequenced material: naive CD4+ T cells from blood. Source of these receptors: a woman younger than 35 with type 1 diabetes.

The table lists this clone with a few counts. V is TRBV29-1 and J is TRBJ1-4; possibly TRBD1 for D (5 bases). The V end lost 5 bases, the J end lost 7 bases, and 11 bases lay between the germline ends. CDR3 length equals 12 residues. Germline V gene lookup returns CDR1 SQVTM and CDR2 ANQGSEA. The CDR3 reads CSVTLGGEKLFF. The CDR3 DNA reads as TGCAGCGTTACCCTCGGGGGTGAAAAACTGTTTTTT.

The chain has TRBV15 and TRBJ2-1; 13 bases are a match to TRBD2. CDR1 and CDR2 (germline): LNHNV, YYDKDF (reference sequence). Trimming took 3 bases from V and 7 from J; bases not matched to a gene: 0. The CDR3 consists of 14 residues. CDR3 DNA: TGTGCCACCAGCAGGACTAGCGGGAGGAATGAGCAGTTCTTC. Protein: CATSRTSGRNEQFF. Using reference TRBV15 and TRBJ2-1 for the parts outside the CDR3, the full variable domain is DAMVIQNPRYQVTQFGKPVTLSCSQTLNHNVMYWYQQKSSQAPKLLFHYYDKDFNNEADTPDNFQSRRPNTSFCFLDIRSPGLGDTAMYLCATSRTSGRNEQFFGPGTRLTVL.

This clone showed up just a few times. The chain is built from TRBV7-3 and TRBJ2-1; the match to TRBD2 covers 13 bases. The CDR3 totals 16 residues. Germline V gene data show CDR1 as SGHTA and CDR2 as FQGTGA. V lost 1 base and J lost 6; bases outside the gene matches: 3. CDR3 nucleotide sequence: TGTGCCAGCAGCTTAAGGACTAGCGGGAGTCCCAATGAGCAGTTCTTC. This translates into CASSLRTSGSPNEQFF.

The gene calls are TRBV5-4 and TRBJ2-3; D not certain. Trimming shortened V by 0 bases and J by 2 bases, and 10 bases separated the two germline ends. Germline-derived CDR1 and CDR2 are SGHNT and YYREEE (reference sequence). This CDR3 contains 15 residues. CDR3 sequence: CASSLGAPVTDTQYF. The CDR3, as DNA: TGTGCCAGCAGCTTGGGGGCTCCGGTCACAGATACGCAGTATTTT.

This clone was counted between two and nine times. J is TRBJ1-2 and V is TRBV4-3, with no clear D. The CDR3 extends over 12 amino acids. V lost 2 bases to trimming and J lost 10 bases, with 11 bases between them. The germline gives CDR1 LGHNA, CDR2 YSLEER. CDR3 protein: CASSQTDGDYTF. CDR3 DNA: TGCGCCAGCAGCCAAACTGACGGAGACTACACCTTC.

This clone was observed a few times. V and J are TRBV5-4 and TRBJ2-4, with 7 bases that match TRBD1. There are 13 residues in the CDR3. Looked up from germline, CDR1 is SGHNT and CDR2 is YYREEE (reference sequence). V trimming: 4 bases; J trimming: 9 bases; junction bases outside the gene matches: 7. CDR3 bases: TGTGCCAGCAGCGTATCGGGACAGAGCATTCAGTACTTC. Protein sequence: CASSVSGQSIQYF.

Only a few counts were recorded for this clone. The chain is built from TRBV18 and TRBJ2-7; 7 bases match TRBD2. This CDR3 region has 16 residues. Germline values: CDR1 KGHSH, CDR2 LQKENI. Losses at the gene ends were 0 bases for V and 0 bases for J; bases not matched to a gene: 5. For the CDR3, the DNA is TGTGCCAGCTCACCACCGGGGGGGAACAGCTCCTACGAGCAGTACTTC. This gives the protein CASSPPGGNSSYEQYF. Using reference TRBV18 and TRBJ2-7 for the parts outside the CDR3, the full variable domain is NAGVMQNPRHLVRRRGQEARLRCSPMKGHSHVYWYRQLPEEGLKFMVYLQKENIIDESGMPKERFSAEFPKEGPSILRIQQVVRGDSAAYFCASSPPGGNSSYEQYFGPGTRLTVT.

This clone has a handful of counts. The rearrangement joins TRBV11-3 to TRBJ1-2, with 7 bases fitting TRBD1. The germline gives CDR1 SGHNT, CDR2 YENEEA. V lost 5 bases, J lost 4 bases, and 10 bases stayed unmatched. The CDR3 extends over 15 amino acids. The DNA of the CDR3 is TGTGCCAGCAGCGAGGGGGCAGTCAGCCCCTATGGCTACACCTTC. Translated: CASSEGAVSPYGYTF.

This clone occurred a few times. The chain combines TRBV6-6 with TRBJ1-5, with a tentative D call TRBD1 (6 bases). Germline V lookup: CDR1 MNHNY, CDR2 SVGAGI (reference sequence). This CDR3 has 13 residues. The V and J ends lost 6 bases and 7 bases respectively, with 13 bases between them. This CDR3 reads CASRSGDWQPQHF. The CDR3 bases are TGTGCCAGCAGATCAGGGGATTGGCAGCCCCAGCATTTT.

The CDR3 nucleotides read TGCGCCAGCAGCCGGGCGGGGGCCGGCAAAAACATTCAGTACTTC. Encoded protein: CASSRAGAGKNIQYF. The chain recombines TRBV5-1 with TRBJ2-4; possible D gene TRBD2, 7 bases. V lost 4 bases to trimming and J lost 3 bases, with 14 bases between them. Germline lookup yields CDR1 SGHRS and CDR2 YFSETQ. CDR3 length: 15 residues.

This sequence joins TRBV5-1 and TRBJ2-1, with 11 bases lining up with TRBD2. The CDR3 covers 16 residues. Germline V gene sequence: CDR1 SGHRS, CDR2 YFSETQ. Germline trimming cut 6 bases from V and 1 base from J; bases unmatched to any gene: 6. DNA for the CDR3: TGCGCCAGCAACGAAATAGCGGGAGGGTCCTACAATGAGCAGTTCTTC. Translating it yields CASNEIAGGSYNEQFF.

This chain links TRBV5-1 with TRBJ1-1; D gene ambiguous. From germline, CDR1 is SGHRS and CDR2 YFSETQ. Trimming took 4 bases from V and 1 from J, leaving 11 bases between them. CDR3 length: 14 residues. The CDR3 nucleotides read TGCGCCAGCAGCCGGCCCACGGGGAACACTGAAGCTTTCTTT. It encodes CASSRPTGNTEAFF.

The V call is TRBV20-1, the J call TRBJ2-1; 8 nucleotides match TRBD2. Germline CDR1 reads DFQATT; CDR2 reads SNEGSKA (reference sequence). V was pared by 8 bases and J by 4 bases, with 1 base of the junction left unmatched. The CDR3 covers 11 residues. CDR3 DNA sequence: TGCAGTATAGCGGGGTACAATGAGCAGTTCTTC. This codes for CSIAGYNEQFF.

V and J are TRBV30 and TRBJ2-1, with 11 nucleotides matching TRBD2. V lost 1 base and J lost 2; bases outside the gene matches: 10. In germline, CDR1 is GTSNPN, CDR2 SVGIG (reference sequence). The CDR3 loop spans 18 amino acids. CDR3 residues: CAWSGASGRPITYNEQFF. CDR3 sequence (DNA): TGTGCCTGGAGTGGGGCTAGCGGGAGGCCTATTACCTACAATGAGCAGTTCTTC.

A note on this clone: At the DNA level, this CDR3 is encoded by other sequences in the same sample as well. V gene TRBV5-1 combines with J gene TRBJ2-7, with TRBD1 matching over 7 bases. Germline V gene sequence: CDR1 SGHRS, CDR2 YFSETQ. V dropped 3 bases and J dropped 4; count of bases not matched to a gene: 4. This CDR3 spans 13 amino acids. The CDR3 region has the DNA TGCGCCAGCAGCTCGGGACAGACGTACGAGCAGTACTTC. This codes for CASSSGQTYEQYF.

This chain links TRBV21-1 with TRBJ2-4; the table names TRBD2, a call not compared with the DNA. TRBV21-1 is reported as a pseudogene. CDR3 length equals 16 residues. Written as DNA, the CDR3 is TGTGCCAGCAGCAAAGTGGGAGCAGACGCGAAAAACATTCAGTACTTC. It yields the protein CASSKVGADAKNIQYF.

The chain links TRBV11-3 to TRBJ2-1, with 12 positions matching TRBD2. V lost 4 bases and J lost 6; bases outside the gene matches: 4. The CDR3 runs 15 residues. Germline CDR1 and CDR2: SGHNT and YENEEA. Here the CDR3 DNA reads TGTGCCAGCAGCTCGCTAGCGGGAGGGTCCAATGAGCAGTTCTTC. Protein sequence: CASSSLAGGSNEQFF.

This clone was observed a few times. The chain employs TRBV4-3 and TRBJ2-5, with TRBD2 matching 8 bases. The CDR3 sequence is 19 residues long. V dropped 0 bases and J dropped 2; count of bases not matched to a gene: 14. The germline gives CDR1 LGHNA, CDR2 YSLEER. The CDR3 DNA reads as TGCGCCAGCAGCCAAGATCCTCCCTCAGCGGGAGTGAGTCAAGAGACCCAGTACTTC. Translating it yields CASSQDPPSAGVSQETQYF.

This clone was counted only a few times. The chain employs TRBV19 and TRBJ1-1; 7 nucleotides match TRBD1. The CDR3 length is 19 residues. Germline V lookup: CDR1 LNHDA, CDR2 SQIVND (reference sequence). The J segment lost 3 bases and the V segment lost 6 bases, leaving 22 bases of the junction unmatched. CDR3 sequence reads: CASSRTLTGMGFMDTEAFF. The CDR3 DNA follows: TGTGCCAGTAGCAGAACCCTGACAGGGATGGGGTTTATGGACACTGAAGCTTTCTTT. Together with reference TRBV19 and TRBJ1-1, the CDR3 gives the full variable domain: DGGITQSPKYLFRKEGQNVTLSCEQNLNHDAMYWYRQDPGQGLRLIYYSQIVNDFQKGDIAEGYSVSREKKESFPLTVTSAQKNPTAFYLCASSRTLTGMGFMDTEAFFGQGTRLTVV.

Only a few counts were recorded for this clone. The chain recombines TRBV28 with TRBJ1-4; possibly TRBD1 for D (5 bases). V lost 6 bases and J 7 bases, leaving 12 bases between the germline ends. Germline lookup yields CDR1 MDHEN and CDR2 SYDVKM. The CDR3 runs to 13 residues. The CDR3 is CASRVAGGEKLFF. CDR3 DNA sequence: TGTGCCAGCAGGGTTGCGGGGGGTGAAAAACTGTTTTTT.

The chain couples TRBV9 to TRBJ2-2, with TRBD2 matching 14 bases. With V trimmed by 6 bases and J by 2 bases, 9 bases remained unmatched. The CDR3 has 18 residues. The germline V gene has CDR1 SGDLS and CDR2 YYNGEE. CDR3 DNA sequence: TGTGCCAGCACCCAAGGACTAGCGGGAGGTGTAAACACCGGGGAGCTGTTTTTT. Residues: CASTQGLAGGVNTGELFF.

This sequence joins TRBV10-3 and TRBJ2-5; 9 bases align to TRBD2. The CDR3 loop spans 14 amino acids. Germline values: CDR1 ENHRY, CDR2 SYGVKD. Losses at the gene ends were 7 bases for V and 2 bases for J; bases not matched to a gene: 5. The DNA of the CDR3 is TGTGCCATCACAGCTAGCGGGGTTCAAGAGACCCAGTACTTC. As protein: CAITASGVQETQYF.

This clone has a handful of counts. This sequence joins TRBV4-1 and TRBJ2-3, with D perhaps matching TRBD1 (5 bases). CDR3 length equals 15 residues. V lost 1 base to trimming and J lost 2 bases, with 10 bases between them. CDR1 is MGHRA, CDR2 YSYEKL, per germline. The DNA of the CDR3 is TGCGCCAGCAGCCAAGGACAGTCTTACACAGATACGCAGTATTTT. Translating it yields CASSQGQSYTDTQYF.

This clone occurred a few times. CDR3 in DNA: TGCAGCGTTGCGGGGGATGGACAGGGAAGCACTGAAGCTTTCTTT. It specifies CSVAGDGQGSTEAFF. V gene TRBV29-1 combines with J gene TRBJ1-1; 8 positions agree with TRBD1. The germline gives CDR1 SQVTM, CDR2 ANQGSEA. The CDR3 has 15 residues. Germline trimming cut 4 bases from V and 4 bases from J; bases unmatched to any gene: 11. Together with reference TRBV29-1 and TRBJ1-1, the CDR3 gives the full variable domain: SAVISQKPSRDICQRGTSLTIQCQVDSQVTMMFWYRQQPGQSLTLIATANQGSEATYESGFVIDKFPISRPNLTFSTLTVSNMSPEDSSIYLCSVAGDGQGSTEAFFGQGTRLTVV.

This clone occurred a few times. The genes are TRBV30 and TRBJ1-1, with D uncertain. V was trimmed by 3 bases and J by 2 bases, leaving 7 bases between them. Per the germline V gene, CDR1 is GTSNPN and CDR2 is SVGIG (reference sequence). The CDR3 has 12 amino acids. The CDR3 DNA follows: TGTGCCTGGAGGCAGGCTAACACTGAAGCTTTCTTT. This sequence encodes CAWRQANTEAFF. The full variable domain, in which reference TRBV30 and TRBJ1-1 provide the parts outside the CDR3, is SQTIHQWPATLVQPVGSPLSLECTVEGTSNPNLYWYRQAAGRGLQLLFYSVGIGQISSEVPQNLSASRPQDRQFILSSKKLLLSDSGFYLCAWRQANTEAFFGQGTRLTVV.

This clone was recorded a few times. The chain is built from TRBV7-2 and TRBJ2-7, with 7 bases matching TRBD1. Germline V gives CDR1 SGHTA, CDR2 FQGNSA. V shed 1 base and J 6 bases; nucleotides not matched to a gene: 3. This CDR3 has 13 amino acids. The CDR3 sequence: CASSLEGASEQYV. CDR3 coding DNA: TGTGCCAGCAGCTTAGAGGGGGCCAGCGAGCAGTACGTC.